These T cell receptor beta chains were read from a single sample in a study of shared clonotypes between healthy human individuals. Profiled with immunoSEQ multiplex PCR; TCRdb holds only in-frame clones, not every one. Altogether under 2,500,000 clones are present, roughly 95% being singletons, with the ten largest covering about 0.13%. What was sequenced was naive CD4+ T cells sorted from blood. The receptors were sampled from a man younger than 35 in good health. Both conserved end residues are part of each CDR3. A D gene is named only where the DNA matches it firmly.

d_call	v_call	j_call	cdr3_aa
TRBD2	TRBV5-1	TRBJ2-1	CASSISGTYNEQFF
-	TRBV2	TRBJ1-3	CASSGDNPGFGNTIYF
TRBD1	TRBV7-2	TRBJ1-2	CASSPTGGINYGYTF
-	TRBV6-6	TRBJ1-5	CASQRSGAGQPQHF
-	TRBV11-2	TRBJ2-7	CASSPSANEQYF
-	TRBV4-3	TRBJ1-4	CASSDPGGIILF
-	TRBV6-5	TRBJ2-7	CASIVAGTYEQYF
-	TRBV19	TRBJ1-5	CASSIGWPQPQHF
TRBD1	TRBV7-3	TRBJ1-2	CASSPGTGENYGYTF
-	TRBV6-1	TRBJ1-5	CASSEGTGWGQPQHF
TRBD1	TRBV6-5	TRBJ2-2	CASNRQGGGELFF
-	TRBV5-8	TRBJ1-5	CASSFGRNQPQHF
TRBD2	TRBV15	TRBJ2-7	CATSVTAGGINEQYF
-	TRBV5-1	TRBJ1-6	CASSSRTRNSPLHF
-	TRBV27	TRBJ1-2	CASSGGAGGYTF
TRBD1	TRBV2	TRBJ2-3	CASRTGTGGTDTQYF
-	TRBV5-1	TRBJ2-3	CASSLGDTSTDTQYF
-	TRBV6-5	TRBJ2-3	CASRRGPADTQYF
-	TRBV5-1	TRBJ2-1	CASSLTLAHNEQFF
TRBD1	TRBV6-5	TRBJ1-1	CASSYINRGNTEAFF
-	TRBV6-1	TRBJ1-5	CASSWEGLGQPQHF